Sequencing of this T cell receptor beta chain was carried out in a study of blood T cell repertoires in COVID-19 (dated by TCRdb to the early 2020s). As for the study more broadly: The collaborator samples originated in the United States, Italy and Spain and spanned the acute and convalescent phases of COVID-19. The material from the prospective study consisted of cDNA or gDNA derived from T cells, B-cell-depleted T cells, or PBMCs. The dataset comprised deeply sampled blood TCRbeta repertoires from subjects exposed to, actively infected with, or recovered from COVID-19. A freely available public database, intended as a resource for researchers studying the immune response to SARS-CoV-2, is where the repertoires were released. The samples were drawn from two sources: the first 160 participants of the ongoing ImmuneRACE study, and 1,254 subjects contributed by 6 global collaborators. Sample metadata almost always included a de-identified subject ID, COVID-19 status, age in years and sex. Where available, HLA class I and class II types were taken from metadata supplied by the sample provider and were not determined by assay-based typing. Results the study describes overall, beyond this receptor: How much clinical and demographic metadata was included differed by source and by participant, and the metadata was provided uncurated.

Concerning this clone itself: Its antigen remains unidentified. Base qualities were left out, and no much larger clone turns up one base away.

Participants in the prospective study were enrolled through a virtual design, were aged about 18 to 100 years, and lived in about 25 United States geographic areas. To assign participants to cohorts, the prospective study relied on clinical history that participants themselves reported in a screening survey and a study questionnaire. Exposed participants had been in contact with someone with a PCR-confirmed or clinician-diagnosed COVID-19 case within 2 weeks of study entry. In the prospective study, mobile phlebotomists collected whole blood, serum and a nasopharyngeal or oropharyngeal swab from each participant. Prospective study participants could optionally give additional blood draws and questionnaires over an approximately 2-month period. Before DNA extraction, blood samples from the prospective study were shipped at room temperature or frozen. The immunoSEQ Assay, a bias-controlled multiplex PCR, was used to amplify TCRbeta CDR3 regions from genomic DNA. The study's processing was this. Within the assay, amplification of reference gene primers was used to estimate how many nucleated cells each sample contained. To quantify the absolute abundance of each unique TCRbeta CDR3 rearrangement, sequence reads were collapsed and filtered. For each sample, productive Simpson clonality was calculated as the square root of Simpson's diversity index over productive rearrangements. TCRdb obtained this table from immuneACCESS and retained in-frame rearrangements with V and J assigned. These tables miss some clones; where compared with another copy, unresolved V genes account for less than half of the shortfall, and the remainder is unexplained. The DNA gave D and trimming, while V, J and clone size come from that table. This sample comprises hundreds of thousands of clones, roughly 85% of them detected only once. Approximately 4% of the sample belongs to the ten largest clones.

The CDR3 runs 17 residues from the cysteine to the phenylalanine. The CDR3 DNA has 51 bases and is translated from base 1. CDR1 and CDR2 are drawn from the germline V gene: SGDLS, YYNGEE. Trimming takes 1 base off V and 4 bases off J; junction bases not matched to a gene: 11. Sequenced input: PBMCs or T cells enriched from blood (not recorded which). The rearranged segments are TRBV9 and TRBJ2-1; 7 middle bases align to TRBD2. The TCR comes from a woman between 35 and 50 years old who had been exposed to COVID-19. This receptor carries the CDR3 CASSVTGGRTQYNEQFF. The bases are TGTGCCAGCAGCGTAACTGGCGGGAGAACACAATACAATGAGCAGTTCTTC.